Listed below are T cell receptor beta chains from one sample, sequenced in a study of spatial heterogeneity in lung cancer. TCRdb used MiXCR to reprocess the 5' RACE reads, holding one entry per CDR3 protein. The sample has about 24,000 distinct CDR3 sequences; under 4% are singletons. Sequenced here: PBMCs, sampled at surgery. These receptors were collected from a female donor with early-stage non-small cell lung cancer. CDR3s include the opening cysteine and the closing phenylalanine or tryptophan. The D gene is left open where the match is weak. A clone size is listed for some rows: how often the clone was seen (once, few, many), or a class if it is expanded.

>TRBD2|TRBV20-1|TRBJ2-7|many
CSARSSGREGYEQYF
TGCAGTGCTAGGTCTAGCGGGAGGGAGGGCTACGAGCAGTACTTC
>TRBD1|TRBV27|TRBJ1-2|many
CASSLNMYGTGPYGYTF
TGTGCCAGCAGTTTAAATATGTACGGGACAGGGCCCTATGGCTACACCTTC
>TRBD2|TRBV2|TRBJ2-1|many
CASEGTSGRAFYNEQFF
TGTGCCAGCGAGGGGACTAGCGGGAGGGCCTTCTACAATGAGCAGTTCTTC
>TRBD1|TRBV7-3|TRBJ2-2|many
CASSRTGRGELFF
TGTGCCAGCAGTAGGACAGGGCGCGGGGAGCTGTTTTTT
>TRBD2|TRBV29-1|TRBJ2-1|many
CSVLGPGLETYNEQFF
TGCAGCGTTCTTGGCCCGGGACTAGAGACGTACAATGAGCAGTTCTTC
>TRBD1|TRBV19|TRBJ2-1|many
CASSIGTGDYEQFF
TGTGCCAGTAGTATTGGGACAGGGGATTATGAGCAGTTCTTC
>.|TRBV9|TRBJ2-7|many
CASSVAPETYEQYF
TGTGCCAGCAGCGTAGCACCAGAAACCTACGAGCAGTACTTC
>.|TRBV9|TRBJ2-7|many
CASSVTTGSYEQYF
TGTGCCAGCAGCGTGACAACTGGTTCCTACGAGCAGTACTTC
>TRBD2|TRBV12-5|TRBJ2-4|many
CASGLPPGGALAKNIQYF
TGTGCTAGTGGTTTGCCCCCCGGGGGGGCTCTAGCCAAAAACATTCAGTACTTC
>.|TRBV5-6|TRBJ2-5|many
CASSPRWGETQYF
TGTGCCAGCAGCCCGCGGTGGGGAGAGACCCAGTACTTC
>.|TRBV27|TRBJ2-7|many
CASSRAGASYEQYF
TGTGCCAGCAGTCGGGCGGGGGCCTCCTACGAGCAGTACTTC
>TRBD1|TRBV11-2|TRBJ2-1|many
CASSLGQGTYEQFF
TGTGCCAGCAGCTTAGGACAGGGTACCTATGAGCAGTTCTTC
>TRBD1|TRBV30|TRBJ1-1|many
CAWGGQGAAFF
TGTGCCTGGGGCGGACAGGGGGCTGCTTTCTTT
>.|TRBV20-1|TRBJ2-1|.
CSVQDRSGSSYNEQFF
TGCAGTGTCCAGGACAGATCGGGAAGCTCCTACAATGAGCAGTTCTTC
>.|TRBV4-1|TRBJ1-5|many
CASSQVGGGRGQPQHF
TGCGCCAGCAGCCAAGTTGGTGGGGGGCGAGGTCAGCCCCAGCATTTT
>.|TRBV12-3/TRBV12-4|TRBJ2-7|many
CASSLGGLEQYF
TGTGCCAGCAGTTTAGGGGGTCTCGAGCAGTACTTC
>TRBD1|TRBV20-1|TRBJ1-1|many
CSAYTGGAENTEAFF
TGCAGTGCTTATACAGGGGGCGCGGAGAACACTGAAGCTTTCTTT
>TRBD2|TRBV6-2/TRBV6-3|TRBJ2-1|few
CASSRTGTGGTQFF
TGTGCCAGCAGTCGAACTGGGACGGGAGGCACCCAGTTCTTC
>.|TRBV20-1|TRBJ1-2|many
CSGSPGVNYGYTF
TGCAGTGGGAGCCCAGGGGTAAACTATGGCTACACCTTC
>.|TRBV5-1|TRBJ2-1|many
CASSLAMDNEQFF
TGCGCCAGCAGCTTGGCCATGGACAATGAGCAGTTCTTC
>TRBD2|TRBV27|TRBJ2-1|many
CASSLPGAGGYNEQFF
TGTGCCAGCAGTCTCCCCGGCGCGGGAGGCTACAATGAGCAGTTCTTC
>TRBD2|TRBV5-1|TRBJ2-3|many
CASSLGGTSGTDTQYF
TGCGCCAGCAGCTTGGGCGGGACTAGCGGCACAGATACGCAGTATTTT
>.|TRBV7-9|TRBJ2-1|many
CASSLAGSYNEQFF
TGTGCCAGCAGCTTAGCCGGGAGTTACAATGAGCAGTTCTTC
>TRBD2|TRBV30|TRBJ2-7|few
CAWSVPPTSDRVLEQYF
TGTGCCTGGAGTGTACCTCCGACTAGCGACCGAGTTCTGGAGCAGTACTTC
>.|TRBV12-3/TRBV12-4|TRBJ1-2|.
CASSFRAERGYGYTF
TGTGCCAGCAGTTTCCGCGCGGAGAGGGGCTATGGCTACACCTTC
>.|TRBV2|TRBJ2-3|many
CASRQEADTQYF
TGTGCCAGCAGACAAGAAGCAGATACGCAGTATTTT
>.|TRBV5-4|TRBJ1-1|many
CASRRQQNTEAFF
TGTGCCAGCAGGAGACAGCAGAACACTGAAGCTTTCTTT
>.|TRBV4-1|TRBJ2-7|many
CASSQETQGPAYEQYF
TGCGCCAGCAGCCAAGAGACGCAGGGGCCCGCCTACGAGCAGTACTTC
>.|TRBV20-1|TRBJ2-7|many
CSARLNYLQGFPHEQYF
TGCAGTGCTAGACTCAACTACTTACAGGGCTTCCCCCACGAGCAGTACTTC
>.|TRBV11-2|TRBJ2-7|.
CASSLDSAPSYEQYF
TGTGCCAGCAGCTTAGACTCTGCCCCCTCCTACGAGCAGTACTTC
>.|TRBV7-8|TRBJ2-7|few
CASSPFGGTSYEQYF
TGTGCCAGCAGCCCCTTTGGGGGGACCTCCTACGAGCAGTACTTC
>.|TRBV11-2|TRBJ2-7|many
CASSSAGTFYEQYF
TGTGCCAGCAGCTCCGCCGGGACTTTCTACGAGCAGTACTTC
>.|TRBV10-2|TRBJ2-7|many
CASSRLGQPSYEQYF
TGCGCCAGCAGTCGTCTAGGACAGCCCTCCTACGAGCAGTACTTC
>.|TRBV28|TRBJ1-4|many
CASNIKGKLFF
TGTGCCAGCAACATCAAGGGAAAACTGTTTTTT
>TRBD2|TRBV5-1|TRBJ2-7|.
CASSLDSGRLSEQYF
TGCGCCAGCAGCTTGGATAGCGGGAGGCTCAGCGAGCAGTACTTC
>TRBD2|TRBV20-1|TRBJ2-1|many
CSAPIGEGYNEQFF
TGCAGCGCCCCTATCGGGGAGGGTTACAATGAGCAGTTCTTC
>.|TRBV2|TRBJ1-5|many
CASRRWGDSNQPQHF
TGTGCCAGCAGACGCTGGGGGGATAGCAATCAGCCCCAGCATTTT
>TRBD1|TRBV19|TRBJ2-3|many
CATKGPGTGTDTQYF
TGTGCCACGAAGGGACCCGGGACAGGCACAGATACGCAGTATTTT
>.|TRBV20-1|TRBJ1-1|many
CSARDVFEAFF
TGCAGTGCTAGAGATGTCTTTGAAGCTTTCTTT
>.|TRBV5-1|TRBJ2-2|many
CASSKRPGTTANTGELFF
TGCGCCAGCAGCAAACGTCCCGGGACCACCGCGAACACCGGGGAGCTGTTTTTT